This T cell receptor (beta chain) was captured by sequencing in a study of a mutant IDH1 vaccine in newly diagnosed glioma. Study as a whole: Averaging about 37 years of age, treated patients were roughly 60% male and roughly 40% female.

Assay: immunoSEQ multiplex PCR; the TCRdb copy retains only in-frame clones and omits some. The table includes roughly 46,000 clones, approximately 84% detected once. As regards this clone: Its antigen remains unidentified.

Stated time point: week 47, end of study. Topical imiquimod was applied with each vaccine dose, which held 300 ug of mutant IDH1 20-mer peptide. General study results and limits: Pseudoprogression seemed unlinked to shifts in top peripheral T cell clonotypes.

Germline CDR1 reads MGHRA; CDR2 reads YSYEKL. Trimming cost V 0 bases and J 1 base, with 10 bases left between them. The CDR3 loop spans 15 amino acids. The sample here was PBMCs, taken from a glioma patient whose treatment included an IDH1 peptide vaccine. The genes are TRBV4-1 and TRBJ2-7; D gene uncertain. The origin of this receptor is a woman in her 30s with glioma. Some clones in this sample may be carry-over from other donors' samples. The CDR3 nucleotides are TGCGCCAGCAGCCAAGATCGTCAGGATTCCTACGAGCAGTACTTC. Its protein is CASSQDRQDSYEQYF.